The next 27 T cell receptor beta chains were all read from a single sample in a study of neoadjuvant nivolumab and ipilimumab in lung cancer. Method: immunoSEQ multiplex PCR; TCRdb's copy keeps in-frame clones and lacks some. The repertoire has over 25,000 clones, 75% to 80% of them found once; the top ten carry about 20%. Sequenced here: tumor tissue, sampled after neoadjuvant nivolumab, alone or with ipilimumab, at or shortly before surgery. The receptors were sampled from an adult with non-small cell lung cancer.

The chain joins TRBV7-9 to TRBJ1-4; D unresolved. Trimming took off 2 bases at V and 13 bases at J, with 14 bases between the two ends. Germline lookup yields CDR1 SEHNR and CDR2 FQNEAQ (reference sequence). The CDR3 loop spans 13 amino acids. CDR3 nucleotide sequence: TGTGCCAGCAGCTTAAGGCGGGAAAGCGGACTGTTTTTT. Translation gives CASSLRRESGLFF. The full variable domain, with the rest looked up from reference TRBV7-9 and TRBJ1-4, is DTGVSQNPRHKITKRGQNVTFRCDPISEHNRLYWYRQTLGQGPEFLTYFQNEAQLEKSRLLSDRFSAERPKGSFSTLEIQRTEQGDSAMYLCASSLRRESGLFFGSGTQLSVL.

The chain recombines TRBV2 with TRBJ1-4; D unclear. Germline V lookup: CDR1 SNHLY, CDR2 FYNNEI. V was cut by 2 bases and J by 8 bases, with 12 bases left in between. The CDR3 is 14 amino acids. The CDR3, as DNA: TGTGCCAGCAGTGAACTAGTAAGCGGAGAAAAACTGTTTTTT. The encoded protein is CASSELVSGEKLFF.

This chain links TRBV5-4 with TRBJ1-1; a possible D gene is TRBD1 (5 bases). This CDR3 is 16 amino acids long. V gave up 4 bases and J gave up 1 base, with 17 bases separating them. Looked up from germline, CDR1 is SGHNT and CDR2 is YYREEE (reference sequence). CDR3 sequence: CASSRGFDSSNTEAFF. The CDR3 bases are TGTGCCAGCAGCCGCGGTTTCGACAGTTCGAACACTGAAGCTTTCTTT.

This rearrangement joins TRBV7-9 to TRBJ1-2; weak D call: TRBD1 (5 bases). The CDR3 covers 15 residues. V was shortened by 4 bases and J by 3 bases, with 15 bases between the two germline ends. From germline, CDR1 is SEHNR and CDR2 FQNEAQ (reference sequence). The CDR3 nucleotides read TGTGCCAGCAGCTCCACCGGGACGCAAGACTATGGCTACACCTTC. This sequence encodes CASSSTGTQDYGYTF.

This sequence joins TRBV6-1 and TRBJ2-1, with TRBD2 as a possible D gene (5 bases). V was pared by 3 bases and J by 0 bases, with 15 bases between. From germline, CDR1 is MNHNS and CDR2 SASEGT. This CDR3 contains 17 residues. The CDR3 is CASSDTRFSPSYNEQFF. CDR3 in DNA: TGTGCCAGCAGTGACACTAGGTTCAGTCCCTCCTACAATGAGCAGTTCTTC.

This clone was counted only a few times. The chain employs TRBV2 and TRBJ2-1, with no clear D. The CDR3 has 11 residues. The germline V gene has CDR1 SNHLY and CDR2 FYNNEI. Trimming shortened V by 2 bases and J by 4 bases, and 0 bases separated the two germline ends. CDR3 sequence (DNA): TGTGCCAGCAGTGAATACAATGAGCAGTTCTTC. It specifies CASSEYNEQFF.

V is TRBV5-1 and J is TRBJ2-2, with 11 nucleotides matching TRBD1. Germline CDR1 and CDR2: SGHRS and YFSETQ. The length of the CDR3 is 15 residues. V shed 5 bases and J 5 bases; nucleotides not matched to a gene: 5. CDR3 DNA sequence: TGCGCCAGCAGGACTGGACAGGGGGCGACCGGGGAGCTGTTTTTT. Its protein is CASRTGQGATGELFF.

The genes are TRBV19 and TRBJ1-1; no reliable D call. The CDR3 is made up of 11 amino acids. From germline, CDR1 is LNHDA and CDR2 SQIVND (reference sequence). V shed 3 bases and J shed 8 bases, with 7 bases lying between them. The CDR3 reads CASSIYYEAFF. In DNA, the CDR3 is TGTGCCAGTAGTATTTACTACGAAGCTTTCTTT.

This rearrangement joins TRBV5-1 to TRBJ2-2, with D perhaps matching TRBD1 (7 bases). CDR3 length: 17 amino acids. In germline, CDR1 is SGHRS, CDR2 YFSETQ. V was cut by 4 bases and J by 4 bases, with 20 bases left in between. CDR3 in amino acids: CASSPSTGRLATGELFF. DNA of the CDR3: TGCGCCAGCAGCCCGTCGACAGGGAGGTTGGCCACCGGGGAGCTGTTTTTT. Supplemented by reference TRBV5-1 and TRBJ2-2, the full variable domain reads KAGVTQTPRYLIKTRGQQVTLSCSPISGHRSVSWYQQTPGQGLQFLFEYFSETQRNKGNFPGRFSGRQFSNSRSEMNVSTLELGDSALYLCASSPSTGRLATGELFFGEGSRLTVL.

The rearrangement uses TRBV6-5 and TRBJ1-2, with no clear D. Per germline, CDR1 MNHEY and CDR2 SVGAGI. V was clipped by 0 bases and J by 8 bases, with 13 bases between them. The CDR3 runs to 14 residues. The CDR3 DNA reads as TGTGCCAGCAGTTACTCGTGGGAGTCTCCCGGCTACACCTTC. The encoded protein is CASSYSWESPGYTF.

V gene TRBV9 combines with J gene TRBJ1-3; TRBD1 is a possible D gene (5 bases). V was cut by 1 base and J by 2 bases, with 16 bases left in between. Germline CDR1 and CDR2: SGDLS and YYNGEE. This CDR3 comprises 17 residues. This CDR3 reads CASSVSHSRGAGNTIYF. The CDR3, as DNA: TGTGCCAGCAGCGTAAGTCACTCCCGAGGGGCTGGAAACACCATATATTTT.

The CDR3 spells CASSQETGGDRGPADTQYF. The DNA for the CDR3 is TGTGCCAGCAGCCAAGAGACGGGGGGTGACAGGGGGCCTGCGGATACGCAGTATTTT. The gene calls are TRBV4-2 and TRBJ2-3; 10 positions match TRBD1. Looked up from germline, CDR1 is LGHNA and CDR2 is YNFKEQ. The CDR3 has 19 amino acids. V lost 0 bases and J lost 6; bases outside the gene matches: 15.

This clone appeared a few times. This chain joins TRBV7-9 and TRBJ2-7; 9 positions agree with TRBD1. V gave up 5 bases and J gave up 6 bases; unmatched junction bases: 11. Germline CDR1 SEHNR, CDR2 FQNEAQ (reference sequence). The CDR3 length is 15 residues. CDR3 in amino acids: CASSPAQGAKGEQYF. As DNA, the CDR3 is TGTGCCAGCAGCCCCGCACAGGGGGCGAAAGGCGAGCAGTACTTC.

This clone was observed a few times. The V and J genes are TRBV5-1 and TRBJ2-3; TRBD1 matches 7 bases. There are 14 residues in the CDR3. CDR1 is SGHRS and CDR2 is YFSETQ in the germline V gene. V lost 6 bases to trimming and J lost 6 bases; unmatched junction nucleotides: 10. This chain's CDR3 is CASKLQGHWDTQYF. CDR3 nucleotide sequence: TGCGCCAGCAAATTACAGGGGCACTGGGATACGCAGTATTTT.

This chain uses TRBV19 with TRBJ1-5, with TRBD1 identical over 9 bases. J lost 4 bases, V lost 3 bases, and 7 bases had no gene match. The CDR3 extends over 16 amino acids. The germline V gene has CDR1 LNHDA and CDR2 SQIVND (reference sequence). The CDR3 loop is CASSIGQGIWNQPQHF. The CDR3 nucleotides read TGTGCCAGTAGTATCGGACAGGGGATTTGGAATCAGCCCCAGCATTTT.

The rearrangement uses TRBV5-6 and TRBJ1-2, with 8 nucleotides matching TRBD1. Trimming cost V 1 base and J 7 bases; bases outside gene matches: 9. The CDR3 loop spans 15 amino acids. From germline, CDR1 is SGHDT and CDR2 YYEEEE. CDR3 region: CASSLFGQGEGGYTF. The CDR3 DNA is TGTGCCAGCAGCTTGTTTGGACAGGGTGAGGGTGGCTACACCTTC.

The rearrangement links TRBV20-1 to TRBJ1-1; D is uncertain. The CDR3 runs to 11 residues. Trimming pared 3 bases from V and 1 base from J, leaving 3 bases between. The V gene's germline CDR1 is DFQATT and CDR2 SNEGSKA (reference sequence). The CDR3 nucleotides read TGCAGTGCTAGGGCGAACACTGAAGCTTTCTTT. Amino acids: CSARANTEAFF.

This clone was observed once. The rearrangement uses TRBV6-1 and TRBJ1-4; tentatively, D is TRBD1 (5 bases). The CDR3 has 15 amino acids. The V end was cut by 1 base, the J end by 5 bases, with 11 bases between. Looked up from germline, CDR1 is MNHNS and CDR2 is SASEGT. The CDR3 sequence is CASSEVRGRNEKLFF. In DNA, the CDR3 is TGTGCCAGCAGTGAAGTGAGGGGCAGGAATGAAAAACTGTTTTTT.

Comments on this clone: With only one base between it and a far larger clone, this is likely a read error. At the DNA level, this CDR3 is encoded by other sequences in the same sample as well. The chain employs TRBV11-2 and TRBJ1-1; D uncertain. CDR1 and CDR2 (germline): SGHAT, FQNNGV. CDR3 length: 13 amino acids. V dropped 3 bases and J dropped 0 bases, with 5 bases sitting between them. In nucleotides, the CDR3 is TGTGCCAGCAGCTTGGAGCTGAACACTGAAGCTTTCTTT. Translated: CASSLELNTEAFF.

Only a few counts were recorded for this clone. This chain joins TRBV2 and TRBJ1-5; 7 bases are a match to TRBD1. Germline-derived CDR1 and CDR2 are SNHLY and FYNNEI. V shed 10 bases, J shed 2 bases, and the junction held 5 bases outside the gene matches. The CDR3 is 13 residues long. The DNA of the CDR3 is TGTGCCACCCAGGGGGGCGGCAATCAGCCCCAGCATTTT. Its translation is CATQGGGNQPQHF.

The V and J genes are TRBV11-2 and TRBJ1-5, with 7 positions matching TRBD1. CDR1 and CDR2 from the germline V gene are SGHAT and FQNNGV. This CDR3 spans 14 amino acids. V lost 5 bases and J lost 5; bases outside the gene matches: 6. In DNA form, the CDR3 reads TGTGCCAGCAGCGTACAGGGGAGCCATCAGCCCCAGCATTTT. It specifies CASSVQGSHQPQHF.

The CDR3 here is CASSDLGTGGKETQYF. CDR3 DNA sequence: TGTGCCAGCAGTGATTTGGGGACAGGGGGCAAGGAGACCCAGTACTTC. V usage is TRBV25-1 and J usage is TRBJ2-5, with TRBD1 matching over 12 bases. This CDR3 has 16 residues. Trimming removed 3 bases from V and 5 bases from J; junction bases left unmatched: 7. Germline values: CDR1 MGHDK, CDR2 SYGVNS.

The J gene is TRBJ2-6, the V gene TRBV5-4; D is ambiguous. Trimming cost V 5 bases and J 0 bases, with 9 bases left between them. The CDR3 totals 15 residues. Germline CDR1 is SGHNT and CDR2 is YYREEE (reference sequence). The CDR3 sequence: CASSAVGSGANVLTF. The CDR3 nucleotides read TGTGCCAGCAGTGCCGTGGGCTCTGGGGCCAACGTCCTGACTTTC. The whole variable domain, filled in from reference TRBV5-4 and TRBJ2-6, reads ETGVTQSPTHLIKTRGQQVTLRCSSQSGHNTVSWYQQALGQGPQFIFQYYREEENGRGNFPPRFSGLQFPNYSSELNVNALELDDSALYLCASSAVGSGANVLTFGAGSRLTVL.

CDR3 loop: CASSRLAGDIYNEQFF. The CDR3 bases are TGTGCCAGCAGCCGACTAGCGGGGGATATCTACAATGAGCAGTTCTTC. The chain combines TRBV5-4 with TRBJ2-1; the match to TRBD2 covers 12 bases. Germline CDR1 and CDR2: SGHNT and YYREEE (reference sequence). The junction had 5 bases not matched to a gene; V was cut back by 4 bases and J by 3 bases. The CDR3 sequence is 16 residues long.

By sample share, this clone is medium-sized. The chain combines TRBV27 with TRBJ2-7; possibly TRBD2 for D (5 bases). The CDR3 is made up of 14 amino acids. V shed 5 bases and J shed 2 bases, with 13 bases lying between them. Germline CDR1 MNHEY, CDR2 SMNVEV (reference sequence). The CDR3 loop is CASSTRTGTYEQYF. CDR3 nucleotides: TGTGCCAGCAGTACCCGGACGGGAACCTACGAGCAGTACTTC.

The J gene is TRBJ2-3, the V gene TRBV27, with D perhaps TRBD2 (5 bases). There are 15 residues in the CDR3. The germline V and J ends were trimmed by 5 bases and 0 bases, with 12 bases remaining between them. Germline V gene sequence: CDR1 MNHEY, CDR2 SMNVEV (reference sequence). The CDR3 loop reads CASSPDYISTDTQYF. The CDR3 coding sequence is TGTGCCAGCAGTCCCGACTACATAAGCACAGATACGCAGTATTTT.

The genes are TRBV18 and TRBJ1-4; unclear D gene. The CDR3 spans 15 residues. The germline V gene has CDR1 KGHSH and CDR2 LQKENI. The V end was cut by 3 bases, the J end by 7 bases, with 15 bases between. CDR3 nucleotides: TGTGCCAGCTCACCTAACAGTCTGGCAAGTGAAAAACTGTTTTTT. Protein sequence: CASSPNSLASEKLFF.